This T cell receptor beta chain was sequenced during a study of long-term antiretroviral therapy in people with HIV. On the study more broadly: Of all samples, the earliest predate the 2015 immediate-ART recommendation by about a decade.

General study results and limits: ART adherence, viral resistance and therapy changes went unrecorded.

Sequencing relied on immunoSEQ assay v3.0, run at survey level. Sequenced by immunoSEQ multiplex PCR; TCRdb stores in-frame clones only, minus some. The sample lists fewer than 45,000 clones, about 88% seen once, with 4.5% to 5% in the top ten. Comments on this clone: The antigen is not known.

The sample here was unsorted PBMCs, taken roughly 2.9 years before starting antiretroviral therapy. This clonotype was obtained from a woman under 40 with HIV.

The CDR3, as DNA: TGTGCCAGCCCCGGTGGGTACCCGGGACTCAACACCGGGGAGCTGTTTTTT. Translation: CASPGGYPGLNTGELFF. This chain joins TRBV19 and TRBJ2-2; tentatively, D is TRBD2 (6 bases). Trimming cost V 9 bases and J 2 bases, with 22 bases left between them. There are 17 residues in the CDR3. In germline, CDR1 is LNHDA, CDR2 SQIVND (reference sequence). The full variable domain, rest sourced from reference TRBV19 and TRBJ2-2, is DGGITQSPKYLFRKEGQNVTLSCEQNLNHDAMYWYRQDPGQGLRLIYYSQIVNDFQKGDIAEGYSVSREKKESFPLTVTSAQKNPTAFYLCASPGGYPGLNTGELFFGEGSRLTVL.